The 3 T cell receptor beta chains below come from one sample, sequenced in a study of regulatory T cells in long-lasting Graves disease. CDR3 regions were amplified by Arm-PCR using iRepertoire HTBI primers to build TCR beta libraries. TCRdb re-analysed the multiplex PCR reads in MiXCR, keeping a single row per CDR3 protein. The sample has under 450,000 distinct CDR3 sequences, around 15% seen once; the top ten hold 20% to 25%. Time point defined: newly diagnosed GD, antithyroid drugs for less than 3 months. The authors made the TCR library using RNA they extracted from PBMCs. This sample also appeared in a second study, on T cells in Graves' hyperthyroidism and ophthalmopathy.

Source: peripheral blood mononuclear cells (PBMCs), taken at new diagnosis, from a patient treated with antithyroid drugs. Every receptor here comes from a woman aged 18-29 years with Graves disease.

Only a few counts were recorded for this clonotype. The chain is built from TRBV12-3 or TRBV12-4 and TRBJ2-1; no firm D call. This CDR3 region has 12 residues. Trimming shortened V by 8 bases and J by 3 bases, and 8 bases separated the two germline ends. For the CDR3, the DNA is TGTGCCAGCCTCGAGAACTACAATGAGCAGTTCTTC. This sequence encodes CASLENYNEQFF.

This clonotype showed up just once. V and J are TRBV5-1 and TRBJ2-1; D is ambiguous. The CDR3 contains 14 residues. V gave up 4 bases and J gave up 6 bases, with 14 bases separating them. Germline V gene data show CDR1 as SGHRS and CDR2 as YFSETQ. The CDR3: CASSTFDGLNEQFF. The CDR3 DNA sequence: TGCGCCAGCAGCACCTTCGACGGGCTCAATGAGCAGTTCTTC.

This clonotype was detected many times. This chain connects TRBV9 to TRBJ1-1, with D perhaps matching TRBD1 (6 bases). CDR3 size: 15 residues. The germline V gene has CDR1 SGDLS and CDR2 YYNGEE. The germline V and J ends were trimmed by 2 bases and 0 bases, with 11 bases remaining between them. CDR3 residues: CASSVGGAVNTEAFF. The CDR3 coding sequence is TGTGCCAGCAGCGTGGGGGGCGCAGTGAACACTGAAGCTTTCTTT.